Detailed here is one T cell receptor (beta chain). Its cognate antigen is unknown. cDNA synthesis used the whole RNA isolate, giving expressed TCRB sequences. Profiling relied on immunoSEQ multiplex PCR, and the TCRdb table lists in-frame clones only, not all of them. This sample has approximately 250,000 clones, with roughly 16% found just once. This entry is derived from a study of beta chain features in type 1 diabetes. Study-level points and caveats: Patients with Type 1 diabetes showed moderately but significantly shorter TCRB CDR3s in all four CD4+ subsets.

The CDR3 consists of 14 residues. V gave up 4 bases and J gave up 0 bases, with 9 bases separating them. The germline V gene has CDR1 SEHNR and CDR2 FQNEAQ (reference sequence). The sample consisted of naive CD4+ T cells from blood. This chain connects TRBV7-9 to TRBJ1-1; no clear D. The clonotype originates from a young man with type 1 diabetes. DNA for the CDR3: TGTGCCAGCAGCTACGGGATAATGAACACTGAAGCTTTCTTT. Protein: CASSYGIMNTEAFF. Full variable domain (outside the CDR3, taken from reference TRBV7-9 and TRBJ1-1): DTGVSQNPRHKITKRGQNVTFRCDPISEHNRLYWYRQTLGQGPEFLTYFQNEAQLEKSRLLSDRFSAERPKGSFSTLEIQRTEQGDSAMYLCASSYGIMNTEAFFGQGTRLTVV.